These T cell receptor beta chains were read from a single sample in a study of blood T cell repertoires in COVID-19. Measured with immunoSEQ multiplex PCR; TCRdb has only the in-frame clones, and not every one. There are fewer than 250,000 clones in the sample; approximately 87% occur only once, and 0.7% to 0.85% lies in the top ten. Sequencing input: peripheral blood. Every receptor here comes from a woman in her sixties or seventies with acute or convalescent COVID-19. Both conserved end residues are part of each CDR3. The D gene is left open where the match is weak. Rows may omit the clone size; those that give it use once, few, many or a size class.

d_gene	v_gene	j_gene	abundance	CDR3nt	CDR3aa
TRBD1	TRBV6-4	TRBJ1-2	.	TGTGCCAGCAGTGACTTGGGACAGGGGAAAGGGGACTATGGCTACACCTTC	CASSDLGQGKGDYGYTF
TRBD1	TRBV6-5	TRBJ2-5	.	TGTGCCAGCATCGAGACAGGGGGATATCCAGAGACCCAGTACTTC	CASIETGGYPETQYF
.	TRBV2	TRBJ1-1	.	TGTGCCAGGACTGGGGCGGACCCGAACACTGAAGCTTTCTTT	CARTGADPNTEAFF
TRBD2	TRBV18	TRBJ2-1	.	TGTGCCAGCTCACCAGGAAAGCGGGAGGTAGTTGAGCAGTTCTTC	CASSPGKREVVEQFF
.	TRBV5-1	TRBJ1-2	.	TGCGCCAGCAGCTTGGAGGGGCGGGGCTATGGCTACACCTTC	CASSLEGRGYGYTF
.	TRBV12-3/TRBV12-4	TRBJ2-5	.	TGTGCCAGCAGTTTTGGGCTGGTAGAGACCCAGTACTTC	CASSFGLVETQYF
.	TRBV5-6	TRBJ1-5	.	TGTGCCAGCAGCTTCCTAGGAGCTCCCCAGCATTTT	CASSFLGAPQHF
TRBD1	TRBV5-1	TRBJ2-7	.	TGCGCCAGCAGCTTGGCCGGTGACAGGGAGTACGAGCAGTACTTC	CASSLAGDREYEQYF
TRBD1	TRBV27	TRBJ1-5	.	TGTGCCAGCAGTTTATGGGGGACAGGGGGTACCCACCGTTCGCCCCAGCATTTT	CASSLWGTGGTHRSPQHF
.	TRBV2	TRBJ2-6	.	TGTGCCAGCACCGTCACATCTGGGGCCAACGTCCTGACTTTC	CASTVTSGANVLTF
TRBD2	TRBV6-5	TRBJ2-1	.	TGTGCCAGCACCGTTAGCGGGAGTGGCAATGAGCAGTTCTTC	CASTVSGSGNEQFF
TRBD2	TRBV7-2	TRBJ2-5	.	TGTGCCAGCAGCATCGAAGCGGGGGGGTCCCAAGAGACCCAGTACTTC	CASSIEAGGSQETQYF
TRBD2	TRBV7-2	TRBJ2-7	few	TGTGCCAGCAGCGTTACTAGCGGGTTATCCTACGAGCAGTACTTC	CASSVTSGLSYEQYF
.	TRBV3-1/TRBV3-2	TRBJ2-7	few	TGTGCCAGCAGCCAACGGCTAGACTCCTACGAGCAGTACTTC	CASSQRLDSYEQYF
TRBD1	TRBV5-1	TRBJ1-2	few	TGCGCCAGCAGCTTGCCCCCTCCGGGACAGGATTTCTATGGCTACACCTTC	CASSLPPPGQDFYGYTF
TRBD1	TRBV6-1	TRBJ2-7	.	TGTGCCAGCAGTTCGCCGGGACAGTCCTACGAGCAGTACTTC	CASSSPGQSYEQYF
TRBD1	TRBV27	TRBJ1-2	.	TGTGCCAGCAGTCAGGACAGGGCCCCTGGTGGCTACACCTTC	CASSQDRAPGGYTF
.	TRBV6-5	TRBJ2-3	once	TGTGCCAGCACCTCGACTAGCACAGATACGCAGTATTTT	CASTSTSTDTQYF
TRBD1	TRBV18	TRBJ1-1	.	TGTGCCAGCTCATCACAGGGGGGGACTGAAGCTTTCTTT	CASSSQGGTEAFF
.	TRBV2	TRBJ1-4	.	TGTGCCAGCAAACTGACAGCAACTAATGAAAAACTGTTTTTT	CASKLTATNEKLFF
TRBD1	TRBV9	TRBJ1-6	.	TGTGCCAGCAGCGTCTCCGGGACAGGGTTGGATTCACCCCTCCACTTT	CASSVSGTGLDSPLHF
.	TRBV5-5	TRBJ1-6	.	TGTGCCAGCAGCGCAGACCTCAGGGGTTCACCCCTCCACTTT	CASSADLRGSPLHF
.	TRBV18	TRBJ2-5	.	TGTGCCAGCTCACCCTATCTCGCGTGGAGCCAAGAGACCCAGTACTTC	CASSPYLAWSQETQYF
.	TRBV6-5	TRBJ2-1	.	TGTGCCAGCAGCGGGTGGGTAGCAGGGATTAATGAGCAGTTCTTC	CASSGWVAGINEQFF
.	TRBV2	TRBJ1-5	.	TGTGCCAGTAGTAATCAGGGGCCACATCAGCCCCAGCATTTT	CASSNQGPHQPQHF
TRBD1	TRBV6-4	TRBJ2-3	.	TGTGCCAGCAGCCAAACAGGGGCCACGACCGATACGCAGTATTTT	CASSQTGATTDTQYF
.	TRBV11-2	TRBJ1-6	.	TGTGCCAGCAGCTTAAGTGCTTACAATAATTCACCCCTCCACTTT	CASSLSAYNNSPLHF
TRBD1	TRBV4-1	TRBJ1-2	.	TGCGCCAGCAGCCAGAGGACAGGGGAAGGCTACACCTTC	CASSQRTGEGYTF
.	TRBV14	TRBJ2-3	.	TGTGCCAGCAACTGGCAGCGGGATACGCAGTATTTT	CASNWQRDTQYF